This entry features one T cell receptor beta chain sequence. What it recognizes is unknown. This entry is derived from a study of siplizumab effects on memory and regulatory T cells. General observations from the study: Major contributors to the alloresponse seemed to be naive T cells, which also appeared more diverse than memory cells. The authors mapped only a minor fraction of alloreactive clones to unstimulated subsets.

This CDR3 has 15 amino acids. Germline loops: CDR1 SEHNR, CDR2 FQNEAQ (reference sequence). The V and J ends lost 5 bases and 2 bases respectively, with 15 bases between them. The table came from immunoSEQ multiplex PCR; TCRdb's copy has only in-frame clones and leaves some out. The table has approximately 120,000 clones, over 85% seen once. The chain combines TRBV7-9 with TRBJ1-2; maybe TRBD1 (5 bases). Sample: non-Treg CD4+ T cells sorted from blood. The sequence came from a human donor in good health. The CDR3 nucleotides read TGTGCCAGCAGCCCGGGACGGCTTGAGAACTATGGCTACACCTTC. It yields the protein CASSPGRLENYGYTF. Full variable domain (outside the CDR3, taken from reference TRBV7-9 and TRBJ1-2): DTGVSQNPRHKITKRGQNVTFRCDPISEHNRLYWYRQTLGQGPEFLTYFQNEAQLEKSRLLSDRFSAERPKGSFSTLEIQRTEQGDSAMYLCASSPGRLENYGYTFGSGTRLTVV.